These 20 T cell receptor beta chains originate from one sample sequenced in a study of T cell responses to AZD1222 COVID-19 vaccine. The protocol was immunoSEQ multiplex PCR, while the TCRdb copy is restricted to in-frame clones and leaves out a portion. The table lists around 210,000 clones, around 94% of them singletons. Sequencing was performed on peripheral blood, taken 28 days after the second dose of the MenACWY control vaccine. The receptors were sampled from an adult who received the MenACWY meningococcal vaccine as a control.

CDR3 sequence (DNA): TGTGCCAGCAGTGATGGACAGGGCGGTTACGAGCAGTACTTC. It encodes CASSDGQGGYEQYF. The chain carries TRBV2 and TRBJ2-7; TRBD1 agrees at 8 bases. Trimming removed 3 bases from V and 4 bases from J; junction bases left unmatched: 5. The V gene's germline CDR1 is SNHLY and CDR2 FYNNEI. The CDR3 runs to 14 residues.

The chain carries TRBV18 and TRBJ2-7, with D maybe TRBD1 (5 bases). Trimming stripped 3 bases from V and 3 bases from J, with 12 bases between. CDR3 length: 14 amino acids. Germline CDR1 reads KGHSH; CDR2 reads LQKENI. CDR3 bases: TGTGCCAGCTCACCGGCGCAGGGTTACTACGAGCAGTACTTC. Translating gives CASSPAQGYYEQYF.

The chain joins TRBV5-1 to TRBJ1-5, with TRBD1 as a possible D gene (6 bases). Between the trimmed V and J ends, which lost 1 base and 10 bases, there was a span of 18 bases. Per germline, CDR1 SGHRS and CDR2 YFSETQ. The CDR3 covers 15 residues. As DNA, the CDR3 is TGCGCCAGCAGCTTGAAGGGGGGTCCCTCGTCTCCCCAGCATTTT. This codes for CASSLKGGPSSPQHF. Looking up the rest from reference TRBV5-1 and TRBJ1-5 gives the full variable domain: KAGVTQTPRYLIKTRGQQVTLSCSPISGHRSVSWYQQTPGQGLQFLFEYFSETQRNKGNFPGRFSGRQFSNSRSEMNVSTLELGDSALYLCASSLKGGPSSPQHFGDGTRLSIL.

This chain joins TRBV2 and TRBJ2-1; D gene uncertain. Per the germline V gene, CDR1 is SNHLY and CDR2 is FYNNEI. Trimming cost V 6 bases and J 6 bases, with 18 bases left between them. This CDR3 contains 15 residues. The CDR3 spells CASRDPDEYSNEQFF. The CDR3, as DNA: TGTGCCAGCAGGGACCCCGATGAGTACAGCAATGAGCAGTTCTTC.

J is TRBJ2-7 and V is TRBV28, with D possibly matching TRBD2 (6 bases). This CDR3 contains 14 residues. The V gene lost 5 bases and the J gene lost 0 bases, with 11 bases spanning the gap. CDR1 and CDR2 from the germline V gene are MDHEN and SYDVKM. This chain's CDR3 is CASSPRDFSYEQYF. The CDR3 DNA follows: TGTGCCAGCAGTCCCCGGGACTTCTCCTACGAGCAGTACTTC.

The CDR3: CSVGAGRYQPQHF. CDR3 DNA sequence: TGCAGCGTTGGGGCAGGGAGGTATCAGCCCCAGCATTTT. The chain couples TRBV29-1 to TRBJ1-5; D perhaps matches TRBD1 (5 bases). The V end lost 4 bases, the J end lost 5 bases, and 12 bases lay between the germline ends. This CDR3 region has 13 residues. Germline V lookup: CDR1 SQVTM, CDR2 ANQGSEA.

The J gene is TRBJ1-4, the V gene TRBV7-6; 7 bases align to TRBD1. Germline CDR1 is SGHVS and CDR2 is FNYEAQ. This CDR3 has 15 residues. After removal of 5 bases from V and 2 bases from J, the junction contained 5 bases not matched to a gene. CDR3 nucleotide sequence: TGTGCCAGCAGCGATAGACAGGGTACTAATGAAAAACTGTTTTTT. Translating it yields CASSDRQGTNEKLFF.

The chain employs TRBV15 and TRBJ1-2; D is undetermined. Germline CDR1 reads LNHNV; CDR2 reads YYDKDF (reference sequence). This CDR3 has 12 amino acids. The V end lost 0 bases, the J end lost 5 bases, and 4 bases lay between the germline ends. The CDR3 loop reads CATSRDVYGYTF. For the CDR3, the DNA is TGTGCCACCAGCAGAGACGTTTATGGCTACACCTTC.

The rearrangement uses TRBV5-6 and TRBJ2-7, with 10 bases identical to TRBD1. Germline V gives CDR1 SGHDT, CDR2 YYEEEE. The CDR3 length is 16 residues. Germline trimming cut 0 bases from V and 0 bases from J; bases unmatched to any gene: 3. The CDR3 nucleotides are TGTGCCAGCAGCTTGGCCCGACAGGGGGCCTCCTACGAGCAGTACTTC. The encoded protein is CASSLARQGASYEQYF.

The J gene is TRBJ1-2, the V gene TRBV30, with D possibly matching TRBD1 (6 bases). Germline V gene lookup returns CDR1 GTSNPN and CDR2 SVGIG (reference sequence). Deletions cut 1 base from V and 8 bases from J, with 11 bases between. This CDR3 spans 12 amino acids. The CDR3 loop is CAWSATGGGYTF. CDR3 sequence (DNA): TGTGCCTGGAGTGCGACAGGAGGCGGCTACACCTTC.

The chain recombines TRBV4-1 with TRBJ1-5; D ambiguous. V lost 1 base, J lost 4 bases, and 11 bases lay in between. Germline V gene sequence: CDR1 MGHRA, CDR2 YSYEKL. This CDR3 comprises 15 residues. CDR3 in DNA: TGCGCCAGCAGCCAAGCCCCCGCGGGAAATCAGCCCCAGCATTTT. Residues: CASSQAPAGNQPQHF.

CDR3: CASSLTAQGSYEQYF. The CDR3 coding sequence is TGCGCCAGCAGCCTCACCGCTCAGGGCTCCTACGAGCAGTACTTC. The rearrangement joins TRBV4-3 to TRBJ2-7, with D perhaps TRBD1 (5 bases). Deletions cut 4 bases from V and 0 bases from J, with 13 bases between. This CDR3 has 15 residues. Germline V CDR1 and CDR2: LGHNA, YSLEER.

The table lists this clone with a count of one. CDR3 region: CASMVDGTDTQYF. The DNA of the CDR3 is TGTGCCAGCATGGTTGACGGCACAGATACGCAGTATTTT. The chain is built from TRBV2 and TRBJ2-3; no definite D call. Germline CDR1 and CDR2: SNHLY and FYNNEI. The CDR3 length is 13 residues. V was trimmed by 7 bases and J by 1 base, leaving 9 bases between them.

The chain combines TRBV27 with TRBJ2-3; D gene unclear. Trimming shortened V by 6 bases and J by 3 bases, and 16 bases separated the two germline ends. The CDR3 covers 15 residues. CDR1 is MNHEY, CDR2 SMNVEV, per germline (reference sequence). The CDR3 reads CASSLGYSATDTQYF. DNA for the CDR3: TGTGCCAGCAGCCTAGGCTACTCCGCGACAGATACGCAGTATTTT.

The chain carries TRBV7-8 and TRBJ2-7; 9 bases agree with TRBD1. With 0 bases clipped from V and 3 bases from J, the junction kept 9 bases outside the gene matches. Per germline, CDR1 SGHVS and CDR2 FQNEAQ. CDR3 size: 17 residues. The CDR3 protein is CASSLAGTGPKYYEQYF. The CDR3 nucleotides read TGTGCCAGCAGCTTAGCGGGGACAGGGCCGAAATACTACGAGCAGTACTTC.

CDR3 nucleotides: TGTGCCAGCACCGCAACAGAGCATTCACCCCTCCACTTT. It translates to CASTATEHSPLHF. V is TRBV14 and J is TRBJ1-6; D gene uncertain. The V and J ends lost 7 bases and 8 bases respectively, with 12 bases between them. Germline V gene data show CDR1 as SGHDN and CDR2 as FVKESK. The CDR3 is 13 amino acids.

The V call is TRBV6-4, the J call TRBJ2-2; 7 nucleotides align to TRBD1. V shed 10 bases, J shed 2 bases, and the junction held 4 bases outside the gene matches. This CDR3 comprises 13 residues. Germline CDR1 and CDR2: MRHNA and SNTAGT. As DNA, the CDR3 is TGTGCCACTGGGGACAGAAACACCGGGGAGCTGTTTTTT. Translation gives CATGDRNTGELFF.

A single count supports this clone. The chain employs TRBV11-2 and TRBJ2-1; 7 bases agree with TRBD1. CDR3 length: 14 residues. After removal of 5 bases from V and 4 bases from J, the junction contained 5 bases not matched to a gene. Germline CDR1 reads SGHAT; CDR2 reads FQNNGV. This chain's CDR3 is CASSLGQLYNEQFF. CDR3 in DNA: TGTGCCAGCAGCCTGGGACAGTTGTACAATGAGCAGTTCTTC. The full variable domain, completed using reference TRBV11-2 and TRBJ2-1, is EAGVAQSPRYKIIEKRQSVAFWCNPISGHATLYWYQQILGQGPKLLIQFQNNGVVDDSQLPKDRFSAERLKGVDSTLKIQPAKLEDSAVYLCASSLGQLYNEQFFGPGTRLTVL.

This clone was counted once. The rearrangement links TRBV9 to TRBJ2-1, with 10 positions matching TRBD2. The germline gives CDR1 SGDLS, CDR2 YYNGEE. The CDR3 totals 16 residues. V lost 0 bases, J lost 7 bases, and 7 bases stayed unmatched. In DNA, the CDR3 is TGTGCCAGCAGCGTAGCTCATAGCGGGAGGTGGAATGAGCAGTTCTTC. Residues: CASSVAHSGRWNEQFF.

The chain uses TRBV2 and TRBJ1-1; TRBD1 matches at 7 bases. Germline V gene data show CDR1 as SNHLY and CDR2 as FYNNEI. V was clipped by 7 bases and J by 0 bases; unmatched bases: 5. The CDR3 length is 14 residues. The CDR3 loop is CASTRDRMNTEAFF. The CDR3 DNA follows: TGTGCCAGCACCCGGGACAGAATGAACACTGAAGCTTTCTTT.